Here is one T cell receptor beta chain with its context. Method: immunoSEQ multiplex PCR; TCRdb's copy keeps in-frame clones and lacks some. Altogether 110,000 or so clones are present, approximately 90% being singletons, with the ten largest covering 4.5%. This sample was taken from a study of T cell responses to AZD1222 COVID-19 vaccine. The germline V and J ends were trimmed by 5 bases and 5 bases, with 12 bases remaining between them. CDR3 length equals 12 residues. CDR1 SQVTM and CDR2 ANQGSEA come from the germline V gene. This chain joins TRBV29-1 and TRBJ2-5; unclear D gene. The sample here was peripheral blood, taken on day 0 of AZD1222 vaccination. The receptor was derived from an adult in good health. This chain's CDR3 is CSVQTGPETQYF. The CDR3 bases are TGCAGCGTTCAAACCGGTCCGGAGACCCAGTACTTC. Variable domain in full (rest from reference TRBV29-1 and TRBJ2-5): SAVISQKPSRDICQRGTSLTIQCQVDSQVTMMFWYRQQPGQSLTLIATANQGSEATYESGFVIDKFPISRPNLTFSTLTVSNMSPEDSSIYLCSVQTGPETQYFGPGTRLLVL.